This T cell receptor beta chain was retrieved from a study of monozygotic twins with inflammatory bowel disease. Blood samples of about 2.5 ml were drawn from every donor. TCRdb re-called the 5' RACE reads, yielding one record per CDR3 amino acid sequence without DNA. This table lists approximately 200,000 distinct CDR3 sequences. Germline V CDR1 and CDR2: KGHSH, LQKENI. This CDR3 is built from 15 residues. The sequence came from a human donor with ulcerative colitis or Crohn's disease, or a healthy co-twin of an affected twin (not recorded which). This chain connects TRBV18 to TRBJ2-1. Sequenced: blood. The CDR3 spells CASSPQLGAPNEQFF. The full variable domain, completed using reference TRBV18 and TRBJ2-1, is NAGVMQNPRHLVRRRGQEARLRCSPMKGHSHVYWYRQLPEEGLKFMVYLQKENIIDESGMPKERFSAEFPKEGPSILRIQQVVRGDSAAYFCASSPQLGAPNEQFFGPGTRLTVL.